Listed here are 11 T cell receptor beta chains from one sample, sequenced in a study of cytomegalovirus exposure and HLA in healthy donors. PCR primers comprised 60 Vbeta and 13 Jbeta primers. Sequencing used immunoSEQ multiplex PCR; TCRdb keeps in-frame clones, though not all of them. The data contain about 100,000 clones, 60% to 85% of them singletons. Sequencing was done on a sample of PBMCs. These receptors were obtained from a man aged 45-65 years in good health and CMV-seronegative.

This clone appeared a single time. The J gene is TRBJ1-5, the V gene TRBV2, with a weak D call TRBD1 (6 bases). Looked up from germline, CDR1 is SNHLY and CDR2 is FYNNEI. This CDR3 spans 15 amino acids. Trimming took 2 bases from V and 7 from J, leaving 15 bases between them. CDR3 sequence: CASSERVDRSQPQHF. DNA for the CDR3: TGTGCCAGCAGTGAACGGGTTGACAGGAGCCAGCCCCAGCATTTT.

The chain is built from TRBV5-8 and TRBJ1-1, with D maybe TRBD1 (5 bases). The germline V gene has CDR1 SGHTS and CDR2 YDEGEE. The CDR3 contains 13 residues. The germline V and J ends were trimmed by 5 bases and 0 bases, with 8 bases remaining between them. CDR3 residues: CASRQAVNTEAFF. CDR3 nucleotides: TGTGCCAGCAGACAGGCAGTGAACACTGAAGCTTTCTTT.

J is TRBJ2-1 and V is TRBV30, with 12 bases identical to TRBD2. CDR3 length equals 11 residues. J lost 15 bases, V lost 2 bases, and 2 bases had no gene match. The germline V gene encodes CDR1 GTSNPN and CDR2 SVGIG (reference sequence). CDR3 in DNA: TGTGCCTGGAGTCGGGGACTAGCGGGGTTCTTC. It encodes CAWSRGLAGFF.

The chain is built from TRBV15 and TRBJ2-1; possibly TRBD2 for D (6 bases). V gave up 3 bases and J gave up 5 bases, with 23 bases separating them. CDR1 is LNHNV, CDR2 YYDKDF, per germline (reference sequence). This CDR3 comprises 18 residues. Written as DNA, the CDR3 is TGTGCCACCAGCAGTTCTCCCACTAGCCACGCGGGGAACAATGAGCAGTTCTTC. Its translation: CATSSSPTSHAGNNEQFF.

V gene TRBV5-1 combines with J gene TRBJ2-2; a possible D gene is TRBD2 (7 bases). Trimming removed 7 bases from V and 0 bases from J, with 13 bases in between. Germline values: CDR1 SGHRS, CDR2 YFSETQ. The CDR3 is 15 amino acids. The CDR3 nucleotides read TGCGCCAGCGGCCGCGGGGGCCCGAACACCGGGGAGCTGTTTTTT. Its translation: CASGRGGPNTGELFF.

This clone has a handful of counts. The gene calls are TRBV7-3 and TRBJ2-5, with D tentatively TRBD2 (5 bases). CDR1 is SGHTA, CDR2 FQGTGA, per germline. The CDR3 spans 15 residues. The germline V and J ends were trimmed by 5 bases and 7 bases, with 20 bases remaining between them. DNA for the CDR3: TGTGCCAGCAGCCCCCAGGCCGGGGATCGGACGACCCAGTACTTC. Translation: CASSPQAGDRTTQYF.

This chain connects TRBV28 to TRBJ2-1; 12 bases line up with TRBD1. CDR3 length: 16 residues. J lost 10 bases, V lost 6 bases, and 13 bases had no gene match. The germline CDR1 and CDR2 sequences are MDHEN and SYDVKM. Written as DNA, the CDR3 is TGTGCCAGCAGACCTCAGGGGACAGGGGGCGCGTACGAGCAGTTCTTC. Translation gives CASRPQGTGGAYEQFF. The full variable domain, rest sourced from reference TRBV28 and TRBJ2-1, is DVKVTQSSRYLVKRTGEKVFLECVQDMDHENMFWYRQDPGLGLRLIYFSYDVKMKEKGDIPEGYSVSREKKERFSLILESASTNQTSMYLCASRPQGTGGAYEQFFGPGTRLTVL.

Points on this clone: The junction does not match germline at one end; this may be a read error. This chain joins TRBV7-9 and TRBJ2-5; TRBD1 aligns across 8 bases. Per germline, CDR1 SEHNR and CDR2 FQNEAQ (reference sequence). The CDR3 totals 15 residues. The CDR3 loop is CSSSLDRVPRETQYF. The CDR3 bases are TGTTCCAGCAGCTTGGACAGGGTCCCGCGGGAGACCCAGTACTTC.

The chain carries TRBV19 and TRBJ1-4, with 9 bases lining up with TRBD1. The CDR3 covers 15 residues. V lost 6 bases, J lost 8 bases, and 10 bases stayed unmatched. Per the germline V gene, CDR1 is LNHDA and CDR2 is SQIVND (reference sequence). The CDR3 bases are TGTGCCAGTAGCACCACAGGGGGCGCGAGGGAAAAACTGTTTTTT. This codes for CASSTTGGAREKLFF.

The chain joins TRBV30 to TRBJ1-1; D call uncertain. The CDR3 sequence is 14 residues long. V was shortened by 3 bases and J by 4 bases, with 15 bases between the two germline ends. Per germline, CDR1 GTSNPN and CDR2 SVGIG (reference sequence). CDR3 in DNA: TGTGCCTGGAGATTCGGGAGTGGTAGCACTGAAGCTTTCTTT. Translated, it gives CAWRFGSGSTEAFF.

The V and J genes are TRBV19 and TRBJ1-4; TRBD1 matches 7 bases. Per the germline V gene, CDR1 is LNHDA and CDR2 is SQIVND (reference sequence). Germline trimming cut 4 bases from V and 3 bases from J; bases unmatched to any gene: 5. CDR3 length: 15 amino acids. The CDR3 reads CASSTRDSPNEKLFF. The CDR3 coding sequence is TGTGCCAGTAGTACCAGGGACAGCCCTAATGAAAAACTGTTTTTT.